This is a list of T cell receptor beta chains from one sample in a study of T-cell memory formation after mild COVID-19. TCRdb re-called the 5' RACE reads with MiXCR, one entry per CDR3 protein. The sample lists roughly 340,000 distinct CDR3 sequences; approximately 16% were seen once. Sequenced: PBMCs or a T cell subset sorted from them (not recorded which). The source of these receptors is a man younger than 35 who had mild COVID-19 (a few samples of this study predate the infection). Cell type and time point are not known. Each CDR3 is given with its conserved first and last residue.

j_call | v_call | cdr3_length | cdr3_aa
TRBJ2-7 | TRBV7-2 | 17 | CASSSLPLGSLGHEQYF
TRBJ1-4 | TRBV7-9 | 13 | CASSETDIEKLFF
TRBJ2-7 | TRBV6-6 | 14 | CASSYGSGGGEQYF
TRBJ2-1 | TRBV7-9 | 15 | CASTTTQGNSNEQFF
TRBJ1-2 | TRBV9 | 15 | CASSVRHGGNYGYTF
TRBJ2-3 | TRBV5-1 | 16 | CASSSGLAASTDTQYF
TRBJ2-5 | TRBV5-1 | 15 | CASSLEASGGETQYF
TRBJ2-7 | TRBV10-1 | 15 | CASTHRDRGRHEQYF
TRBJ1-5 | TRBV4-1 | 13 | CGSASQDNQPQHF
TRBJ1-2 | TRBV5-7 | 13 | CASSLGTPFGYTF
TRBJ1-2 | TRBV5-6 | 14 | CASSLTPDNYGYTF
TRBJ2-7 | TRBV6-1 | 13 | CASSVSGGYEQYF
TRBJ1-2 | TRBV6-5 | 12 | CASSYKGYGYTF
TRBJ2-1 | TRBV10-3 | 14 | CAVDRGGSYNEQFF
TRBJ2-5 | TRBV28 | 16 | CASISPGLATRGTQYF